This T cell receptor beta chain emerged from a study of response to subunit inactivated influenza vaccine. This clonotype was seen repeatedly, ten times or more. Antigen specificity is unknown. MiXCR, run by TCRdb on the RT-PCR reads, gives a single entry per CDR3 protein. The sample lists 500,000 to 600,000 distinct CDR3 sequences, approximately 12% occurring once. Whole-study results and caveats: Authors suggested that a seasonal influenza vaccination recruits few new T cells each time.

From germline, CDR1 is LGHNA and CDR2 YSLEER. The CDR3 runs 17 residues. Trimming took 0 bases from V and 3 from J; bases not matched to a gene: 6. The origin of this receptor is a man between 45 and 60 years old who received an inactivated influenza vaccine. The chain recombines TRBV4-3 with TRBJ1-3, with 9 bases lining up with TRBD1. Sequenced here: PBMCs from blood, sampled 45 days after vaccination. CDR3 sequence reads: CASSQEKQGAGGNTIYF. The CDR3 DNA reads TGCGCCAGCAGCCAAGAAAAACAGGGGGCTGGTGGAAACACCATATATTTT.